This T cell receptor beta chain derives from a study of blood T cell repertoires in COVID-19. The method was immunoSEQ multiplex PCR; TCRdb's version includes in-frame clones alone and lacks a portion of them. The table lists about 670,000 clones, 90% of them singletons. This clone has just a few counts. Germline CDR1 SGHVS, CDR2 FQNEAQ. Trimming removed 4 bases from V and 4 bases from J; junction bases left unmatched: 7. The CDR3 has 15 residues. The sample consisted of peripheral blood. This TCR was recovered from a woman aged 18-29 years with acute or convalescent COVID-19. V and J are TRBV7-8 and TRBJ1-1; the match to TRBD1 covers 9 bases. The CDR3 DNA reads TGTGCCAGCAGCTACTCACAGGGGGCCGGCACTGAAGCTTTCTTT. Amino acids: CASSYSQGAGTEAFF. Variable domain in full (rest from reference TRBV7-8 and TRBJ1-1): GAGVSQSPRYKVAKRGQDVALRCDPISGHVSLFWYQQALGQGPEFLTYFQNEAQLDKSGLPSDRFFAERPEGSVSTLKIQRTQQEDSAVYLCASSYSQGAGTEAFFGQGTRLTVV.